This T cell receptor beta chain was found in a study of T cell responses to AZD1222 COVID-19 vaccine. Concerning this clone: As yet, its antigen is unknown.

General observations from the study: Dominant CD4 TCR responses targeted spike regions 160-218 and 743-854. The donor group comprised mostly white British people and more females; the analysis possibly underestimated clonal diversity.

This table comes from immunoSEQ multiplex PCR, and its TCRdb copy is limited to in-frame clones, with some not included. Altogether about 170,000 clones are present, roughly 87% being singletons, with the ten largest covering around 0.99%. V was trimmed by 2 bases and J by 2 bases, leaving 10 bases between them. The CDR3 has 14 residues. Germline V CDR1 and CDR2: LNHDA, SQIVND (reference sequence). The gene calls are TRBV19 and TRBJ2-7; the D call may be TRBD1 or TRBD2 (5 bases each). The sample in question was peripheral blood, obtained 28 days after the second AZD1222 dose. The origin of this receptor is an adult who received the AZD1222 COVID-19 vaccine. For the CDR3, the DNA is TGTGCCAGTAGTATAAAAGAGGGACCCTACGAGCAGTACTTC. Translation: CASSIKEGPYEQYF.